This T cell receptor (beta chain) was found in a study of post-analysis software for immune sequencing data. Prepared TCR beta cDNA libraries contained unique molecular identifiers. Via MiXCR, TCRdb re-called the PCR reads, giving one row per CDR3 protein. Here the sample spans 430,000 or so distinct CDR3 sequences, about 39% being singletons. This clonotype turned up a few times. Its antigen is not identified. The CDR3 has 13 amino acids. CDR1 and CDR2 (germline): MDHEN, SYDVKM. Study-wide points: TRBV5-6, TRBV5-1 and TRBV20-1 were among four to six TRBV segments more frequent in patients than controls.

The TCR was taken from a girl aged 2-10 years with multiple sclerosis. The rearrangement uses TRBV28 and TRBJ2-7; no firm D call. The closer fit of TRBJ2-5 to the DNA end suggests the J call may be wrong. Sequencing was carried out using blood. The CDR3 region has the DNA TGTGCCAGCAGTCTACAAGTGAGGGAGACCCAGTACTTC. Residues: CASSLQVRETQYF.